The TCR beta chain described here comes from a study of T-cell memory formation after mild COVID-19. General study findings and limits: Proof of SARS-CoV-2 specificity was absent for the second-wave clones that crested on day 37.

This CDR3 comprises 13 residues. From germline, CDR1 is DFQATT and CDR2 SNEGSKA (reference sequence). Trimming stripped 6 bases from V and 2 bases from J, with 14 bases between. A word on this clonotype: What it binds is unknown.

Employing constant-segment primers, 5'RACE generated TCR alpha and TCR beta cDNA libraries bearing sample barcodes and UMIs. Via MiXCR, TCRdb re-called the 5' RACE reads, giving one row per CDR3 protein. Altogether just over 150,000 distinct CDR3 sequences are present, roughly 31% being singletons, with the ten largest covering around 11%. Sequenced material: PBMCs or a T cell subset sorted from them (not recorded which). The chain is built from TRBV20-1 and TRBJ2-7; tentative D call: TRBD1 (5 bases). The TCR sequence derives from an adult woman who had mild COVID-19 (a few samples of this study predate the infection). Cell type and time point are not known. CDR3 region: CSAPDSYTYEQYF. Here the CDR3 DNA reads TGCAGTGCCCCTGACAGTTATACCTACGAGCAGTACTTC.